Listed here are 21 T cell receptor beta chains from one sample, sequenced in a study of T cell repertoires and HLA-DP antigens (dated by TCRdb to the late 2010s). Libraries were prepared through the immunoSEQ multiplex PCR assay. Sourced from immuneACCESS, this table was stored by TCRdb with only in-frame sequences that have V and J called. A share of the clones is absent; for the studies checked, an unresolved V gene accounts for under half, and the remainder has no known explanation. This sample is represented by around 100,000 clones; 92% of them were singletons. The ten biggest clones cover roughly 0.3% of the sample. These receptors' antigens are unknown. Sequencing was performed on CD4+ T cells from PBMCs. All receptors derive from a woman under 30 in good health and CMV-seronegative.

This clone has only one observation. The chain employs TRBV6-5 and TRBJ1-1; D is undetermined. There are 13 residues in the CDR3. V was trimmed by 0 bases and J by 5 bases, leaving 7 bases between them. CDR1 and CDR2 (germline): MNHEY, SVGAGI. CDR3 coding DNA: TGTGCCAGCAGTTACTCCGGCCGGACTGAAGCTTTCTTT. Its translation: CASSYSGRTEAFF.

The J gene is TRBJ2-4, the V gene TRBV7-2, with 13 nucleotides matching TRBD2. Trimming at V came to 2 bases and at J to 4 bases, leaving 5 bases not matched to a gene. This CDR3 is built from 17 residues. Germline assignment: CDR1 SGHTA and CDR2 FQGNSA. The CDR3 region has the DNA TGTGCCAGCAGCTTAATTGGACTAGCGGGAGAAAAAAACATTCAGTACTTC. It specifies CASSLIGLAGEKNIQYF. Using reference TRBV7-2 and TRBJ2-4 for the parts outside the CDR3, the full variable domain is GAGVSQSPSNKVTEKGKDVELRCDPISGHTALYWYRQSLGQGLEFLIYFQGNSAPDKSGLPSDRFSAERTGGSVSTLTIQRTQQEDSAVYLCASSLIGLAGEKNIQYFGAGTRLSVL.

Written as DNA, the CDR3 is TGTGCCTGGAGGGACACCGGGGAGCTGTTTTTT. This encodes CAWRDTGELFF. V usage is TRBV30 and J usage is TRBJ2-2; no firm D call. The germline CDR1 and CDR2 sequences are GTSNPN and SVGIG (reference sequence). The V gene lost 3 bases and the J gene lost 3 bases, with 2 bases spanning the gap. The CDR3 contains 11 residues.

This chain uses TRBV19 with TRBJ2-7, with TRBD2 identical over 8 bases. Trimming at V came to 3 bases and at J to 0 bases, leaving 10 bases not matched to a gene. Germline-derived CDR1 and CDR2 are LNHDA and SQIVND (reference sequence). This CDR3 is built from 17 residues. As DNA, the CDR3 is TGTGCCAGTAGTATTCGGTCTAGCGGGTATAGCTCCTACGAGCAGTACTTC. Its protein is CASSIRSSGYSSYEQYF. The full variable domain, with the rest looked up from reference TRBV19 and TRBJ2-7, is DGGITQSPKYLFRKEGQNVTLSCEQNLNHDAMYWYRQDPGQGLRLIYYSQIVNDFQKGDIAEGYSVSREKKESFPLTVTSAQKNPTAFYLCASSIRSSGYSSYEQYFGPGTRLTVT.

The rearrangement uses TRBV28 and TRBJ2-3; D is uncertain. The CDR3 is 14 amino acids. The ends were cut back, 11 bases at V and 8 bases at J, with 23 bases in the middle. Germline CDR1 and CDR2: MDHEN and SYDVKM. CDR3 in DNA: TGTGCCTGCGACGAGCGACACGGCAGTGGTACGCAGTATTTT. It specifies CACDERHGSGTQYF. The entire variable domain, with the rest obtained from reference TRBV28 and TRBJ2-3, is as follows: DVKVTQSSRYLVKRTGEKVFLECVQDMDHENMFWYRQDPGLGLRLIYFSYDVKMKEKGDIPEGYSVSREKKERFSLILESASTNQTSMYLCACDERHGSGTQYFGPGTRLTVL.

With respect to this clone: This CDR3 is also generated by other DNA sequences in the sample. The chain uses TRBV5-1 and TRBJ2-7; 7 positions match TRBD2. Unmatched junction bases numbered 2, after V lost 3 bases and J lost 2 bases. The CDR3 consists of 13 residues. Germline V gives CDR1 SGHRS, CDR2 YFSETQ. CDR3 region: CASSSGTTYEQYF. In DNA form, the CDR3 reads TGCGCCAGCAGCTCCGGGACTACCTACGAGCAGTACTTC.

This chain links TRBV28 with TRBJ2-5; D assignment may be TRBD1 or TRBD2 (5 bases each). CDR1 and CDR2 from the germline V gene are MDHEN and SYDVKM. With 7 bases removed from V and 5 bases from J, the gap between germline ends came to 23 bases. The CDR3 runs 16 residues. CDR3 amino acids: CASTTRVSKGRETQYF. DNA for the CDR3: TGTGCCAGCACCACTAGGGTGTCAAAGGGGCGGGAGACCCAGTACTTC.

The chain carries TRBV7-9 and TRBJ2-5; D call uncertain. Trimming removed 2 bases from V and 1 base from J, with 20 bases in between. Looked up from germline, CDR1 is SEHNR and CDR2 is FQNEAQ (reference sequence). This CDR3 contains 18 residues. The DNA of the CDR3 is TGTGCCAGCAGCTTAAGTTCTCTGGCAGGACCCTCCCAAGAGACCCAGTACTTC. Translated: CASSLSSLAGPSQETQYF.

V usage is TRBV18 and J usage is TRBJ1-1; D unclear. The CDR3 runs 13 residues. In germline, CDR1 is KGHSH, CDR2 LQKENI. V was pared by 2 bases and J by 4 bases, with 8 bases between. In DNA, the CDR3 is TGTGCCAGCTCACCAGACCGCGGCACTGAAGCTTTCTTT. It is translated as CASSPDRGTEAFF.

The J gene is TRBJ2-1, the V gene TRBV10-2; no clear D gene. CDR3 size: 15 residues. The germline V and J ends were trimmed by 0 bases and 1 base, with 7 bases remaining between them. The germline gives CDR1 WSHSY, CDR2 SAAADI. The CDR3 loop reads CASSESLGSYNEQFF. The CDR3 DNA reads TGCGCCAGCAGTGAGTCGTTAGGGTCCTACAATGAGCAGTTCTTC.

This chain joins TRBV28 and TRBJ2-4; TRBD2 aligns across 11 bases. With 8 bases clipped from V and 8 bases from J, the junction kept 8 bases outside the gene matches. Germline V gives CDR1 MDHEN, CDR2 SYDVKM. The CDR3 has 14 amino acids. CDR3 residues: CASGTSGSWYIQYF. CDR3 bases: TGTGCCAGCGGCACTAGCGGGAGTTGGTACATTCAGTACTTC.

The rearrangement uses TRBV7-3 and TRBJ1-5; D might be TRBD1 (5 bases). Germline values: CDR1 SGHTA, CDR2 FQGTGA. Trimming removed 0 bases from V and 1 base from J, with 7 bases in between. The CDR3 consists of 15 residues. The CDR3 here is CASSLTAGSNQPQHF. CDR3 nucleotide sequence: TGTGCCAGCAGCTTAACGGCAGGGAGCAATCAGCCCCAGCATTTT.

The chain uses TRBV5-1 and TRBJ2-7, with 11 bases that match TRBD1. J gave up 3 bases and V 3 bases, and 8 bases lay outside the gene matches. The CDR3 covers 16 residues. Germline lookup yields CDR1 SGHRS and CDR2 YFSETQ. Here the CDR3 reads CASSSDGGTGGYEQYF. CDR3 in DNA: TGCGCCAGCAGCTCGGACGGCGGGACAGGGGGCTACGAGCAGTACTTC.

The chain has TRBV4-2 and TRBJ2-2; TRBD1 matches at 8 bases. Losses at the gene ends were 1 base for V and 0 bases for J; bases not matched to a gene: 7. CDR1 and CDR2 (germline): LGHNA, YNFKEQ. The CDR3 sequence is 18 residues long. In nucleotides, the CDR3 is TGTGCCAGCAGCCAAGCGGCAGGACAGGGATCGAACACCGGGGAGCTGTTTTTT. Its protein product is CASSQAAGQGSNTGELFF.

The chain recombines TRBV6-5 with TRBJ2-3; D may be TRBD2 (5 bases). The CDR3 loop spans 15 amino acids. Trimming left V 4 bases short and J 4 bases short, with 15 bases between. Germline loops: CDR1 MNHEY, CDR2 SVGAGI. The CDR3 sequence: CASSLLPGVADTQYF. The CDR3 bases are TGTGCCAGCAGTTTGCTCCCCGGGGTTGCAGATACGCAGTATTTT.

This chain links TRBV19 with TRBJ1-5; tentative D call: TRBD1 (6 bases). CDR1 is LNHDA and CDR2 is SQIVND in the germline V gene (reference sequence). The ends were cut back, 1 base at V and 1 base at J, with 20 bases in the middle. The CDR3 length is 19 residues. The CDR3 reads CASSIGSTGRSWSNQPQHF. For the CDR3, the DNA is TGTGCCAGTAGTATAGGCTCCACAGGGAGGTCCTGGAGCAATCAGCCCCAGCATTTT.

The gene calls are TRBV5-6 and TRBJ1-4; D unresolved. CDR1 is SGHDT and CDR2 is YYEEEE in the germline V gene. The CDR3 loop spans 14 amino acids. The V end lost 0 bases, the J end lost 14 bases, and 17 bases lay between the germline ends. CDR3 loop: CASSLVVAGDGLFF. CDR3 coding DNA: TGTGCCAGCAGCTTGGTTGTGGCAGGTGATGGGCTGTTTTTT.

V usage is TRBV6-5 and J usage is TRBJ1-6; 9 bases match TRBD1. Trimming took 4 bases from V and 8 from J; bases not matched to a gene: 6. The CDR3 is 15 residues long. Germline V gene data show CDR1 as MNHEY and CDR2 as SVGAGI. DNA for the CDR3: TGTGCCAGCAGTTTATTTGACAGGGGGTATTCACCCCTCCACTTT. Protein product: CASSLFDRGYSPLHF.

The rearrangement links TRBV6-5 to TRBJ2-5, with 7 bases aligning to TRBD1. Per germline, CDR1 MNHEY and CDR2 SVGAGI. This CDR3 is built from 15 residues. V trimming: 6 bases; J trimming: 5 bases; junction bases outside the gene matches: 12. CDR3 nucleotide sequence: TGTGCCAGCAGGCTCAACAGGGGCACGGGGGAGACCCAGTACTTC. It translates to CASRLNRGTGETQYF.

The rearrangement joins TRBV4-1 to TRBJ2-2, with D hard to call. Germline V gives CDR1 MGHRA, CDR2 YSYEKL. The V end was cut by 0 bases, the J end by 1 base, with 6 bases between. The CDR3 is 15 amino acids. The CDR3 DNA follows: TGCGCCAGCAGCCAAGAAGGAAGGAACACCGGGGAGCTGTTTTTT. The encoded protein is CASSQEGRNTGELFF.

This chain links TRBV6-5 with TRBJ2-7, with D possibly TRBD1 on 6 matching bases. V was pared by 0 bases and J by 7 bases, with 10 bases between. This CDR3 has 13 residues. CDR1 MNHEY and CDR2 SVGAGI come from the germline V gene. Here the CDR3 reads CASSYSQGGEQYV. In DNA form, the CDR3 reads TGTGCCAGCAGTTACTCACAGGGCGGAGAGCAGTACGTC.